This record looks at one T cell receptor (beta chain) sequence and its context. One junction end does not reproduce the germline sequence, and a read error may be involved. Patients selected for sequencing had displayed CD8+CD57+ cell expansion by flow cytometry. CDR3 length: 12 residues. Germline CDR1 reads SNHLY; CDR2 reads FYNNEI. This specimen belongs to a study of CD8+CD57+ T cells in acquired aplastic anemia. It was genomic DNA that served as the template for profiling TCR beta VDJ and CDR3. Using its own MiXCR run on the reads, TCRdb lists one record per CDR3 protein. There are roughly 220,000 distinct CDR3 sequences in the sample; 65% occur only once, and roughly 50% lies in the top ten.

This TCR was sampled from a human donor with aplastic anemia. This chain joins TRBV2 and TRBJ2-2; D possibly corresponds to TRBD1 (6 bases). Source material: sorted CD4+, CD8+, or CD8+CD57+ T cells (not recorded which) from PBMCs. CDR3 DNA: TGTGCCAACAGTGAAAACAGGGAAGGGTCGTTTTTT. This translates into CANSENREGSFF.